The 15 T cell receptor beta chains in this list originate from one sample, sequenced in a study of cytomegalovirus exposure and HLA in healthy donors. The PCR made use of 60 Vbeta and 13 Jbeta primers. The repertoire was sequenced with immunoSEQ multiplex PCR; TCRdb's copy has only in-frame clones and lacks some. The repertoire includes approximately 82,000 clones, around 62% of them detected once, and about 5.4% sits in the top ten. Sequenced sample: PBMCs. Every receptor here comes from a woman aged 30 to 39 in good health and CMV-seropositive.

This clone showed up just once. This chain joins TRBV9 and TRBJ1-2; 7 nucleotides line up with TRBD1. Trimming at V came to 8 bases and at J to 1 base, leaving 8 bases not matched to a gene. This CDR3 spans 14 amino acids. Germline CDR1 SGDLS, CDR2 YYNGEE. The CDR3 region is CARHPGQLNYGYTF. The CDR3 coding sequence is TGTGCCAGGCACCCGGGACAGCTTAACTATGGCTACACCTTC.

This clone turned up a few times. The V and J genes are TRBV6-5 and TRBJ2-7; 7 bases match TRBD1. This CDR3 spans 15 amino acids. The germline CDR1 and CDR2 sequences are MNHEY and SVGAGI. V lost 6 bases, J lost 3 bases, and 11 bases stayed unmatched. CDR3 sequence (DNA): TGTGCCAGCAGGTATACAGGGGCCGGGTACTACGAGCAGTACTTC. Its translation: CASRYTGAGYYEQYF.

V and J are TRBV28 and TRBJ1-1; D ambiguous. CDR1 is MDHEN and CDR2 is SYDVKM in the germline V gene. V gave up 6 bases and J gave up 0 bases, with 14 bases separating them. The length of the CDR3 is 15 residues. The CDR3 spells CASSPGSFMNTEAFF. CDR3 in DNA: TGTGCCAGCAGCCCGGGTTCCTTCATGAACACTGAAGCTTTCTTT.

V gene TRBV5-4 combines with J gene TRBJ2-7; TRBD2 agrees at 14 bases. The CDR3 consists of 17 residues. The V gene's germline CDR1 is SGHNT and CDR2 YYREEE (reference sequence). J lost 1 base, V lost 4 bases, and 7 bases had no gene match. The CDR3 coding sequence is TGTGCCAGCAGCGCGGGACTAGCGGGAGATTTATCCTACGAGCAGTACTTC. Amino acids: CASSAGLAGDLSYEQYF.

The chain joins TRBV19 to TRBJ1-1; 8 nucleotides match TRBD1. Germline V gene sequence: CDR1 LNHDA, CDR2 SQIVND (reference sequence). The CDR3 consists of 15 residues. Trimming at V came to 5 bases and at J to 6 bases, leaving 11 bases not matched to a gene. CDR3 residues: CASSAPGQGWAEAFF. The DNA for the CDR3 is TGTGCCAGTAGTGCCCCAGGACAGGGATGGGCTGAAGCTTTCTTT.

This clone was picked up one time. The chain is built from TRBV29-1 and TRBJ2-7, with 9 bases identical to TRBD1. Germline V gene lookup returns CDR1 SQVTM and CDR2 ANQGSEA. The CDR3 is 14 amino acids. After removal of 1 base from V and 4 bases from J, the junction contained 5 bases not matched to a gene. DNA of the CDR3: TGCAGCGTTGAAGTCGGACAGGGGTGGTACGAGCAGTACTTC. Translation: CSVEVGQGWYEQYF.

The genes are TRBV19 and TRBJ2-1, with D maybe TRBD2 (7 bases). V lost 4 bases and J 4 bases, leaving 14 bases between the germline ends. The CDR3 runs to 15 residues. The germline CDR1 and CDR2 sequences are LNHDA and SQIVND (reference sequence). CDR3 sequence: CASSTSGGIYNEQFF. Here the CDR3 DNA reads TGTGCCAGTAGTACCTCGGGGGGCATTTACAATGAGCAGTTCTTC.

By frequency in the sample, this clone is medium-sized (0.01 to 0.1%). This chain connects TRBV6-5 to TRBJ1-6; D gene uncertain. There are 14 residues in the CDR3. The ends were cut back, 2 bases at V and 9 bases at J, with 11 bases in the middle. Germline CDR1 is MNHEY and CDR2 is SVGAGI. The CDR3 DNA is TGTGCCAGCAGTTACCTCTCACCGGGTTCACCCCTCCACTTT. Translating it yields CASSYLSPGSPLHF.

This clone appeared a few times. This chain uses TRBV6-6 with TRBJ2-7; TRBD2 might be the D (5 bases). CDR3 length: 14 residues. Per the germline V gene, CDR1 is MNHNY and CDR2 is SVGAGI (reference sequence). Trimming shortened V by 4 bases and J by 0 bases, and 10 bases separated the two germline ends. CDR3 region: CASSSSGSSYEQYF. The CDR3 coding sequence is TGTGCCAGCAGTTCAAGCGGTAGCTCCTACGAGCAGTACTTC.

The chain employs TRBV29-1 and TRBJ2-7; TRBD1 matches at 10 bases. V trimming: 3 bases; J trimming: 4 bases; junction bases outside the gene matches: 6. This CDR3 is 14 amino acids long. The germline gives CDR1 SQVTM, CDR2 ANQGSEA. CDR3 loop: CSVDGDRGAYEQYF. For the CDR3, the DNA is TGCAGCGTTGATGGGGACAGGGGCGCTTACGAGCAGTACTTC.

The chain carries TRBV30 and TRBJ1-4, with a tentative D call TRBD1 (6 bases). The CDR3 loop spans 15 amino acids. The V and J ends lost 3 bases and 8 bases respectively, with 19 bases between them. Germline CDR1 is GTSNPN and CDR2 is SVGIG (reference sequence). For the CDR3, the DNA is TGTGCCTGGAGAACCAGGGGCGGTAGAGAAGAAAAACTGTTTTTT. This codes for CAWRTRGGREEKLFF.

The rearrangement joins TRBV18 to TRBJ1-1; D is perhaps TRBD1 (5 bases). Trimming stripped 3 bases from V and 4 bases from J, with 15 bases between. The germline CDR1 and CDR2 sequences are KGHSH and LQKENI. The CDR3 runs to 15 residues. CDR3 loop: CASSPVQGGSTEAFF. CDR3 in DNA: TGTGCCAGCTCACCGGTTCAGGGAGGGAGCACTGAAGCTTTCTTT.

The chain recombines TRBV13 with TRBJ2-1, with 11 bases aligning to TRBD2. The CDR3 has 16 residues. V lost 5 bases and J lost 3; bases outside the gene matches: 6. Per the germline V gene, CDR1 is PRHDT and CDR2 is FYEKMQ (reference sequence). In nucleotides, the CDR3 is TGTGCCAGCAGCATCACGACTAGCGGGGTCTACAATGAGCAGTTCTTC. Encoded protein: CASSITTSGVYNEQFF.

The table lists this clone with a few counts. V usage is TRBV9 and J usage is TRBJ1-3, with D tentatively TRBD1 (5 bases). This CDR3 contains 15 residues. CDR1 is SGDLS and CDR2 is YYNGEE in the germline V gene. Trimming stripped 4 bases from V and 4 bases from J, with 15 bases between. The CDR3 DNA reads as TGTGCCAGCAGCCCCGCATATGGGGCCGGAAACACCATATATTTT. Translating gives CASSPAYGAGNTIYF.

The CDR3: CAWSVGDTEAFF. The CDR3 nucleotides read TGTGCCTGGAGTGTGGGCGACACTGAAGCTTTCTTT. The chain is built from TRBV30 and TRBJ1-1; D is undetermined. Trimming took 0 bases from V and 3 from J, leaving 5 bases between them. The CDR3 has 12 amino acids. The V gene's germline CDR1 is GTSNPN and CDR2 SVGIG (reference sequence).